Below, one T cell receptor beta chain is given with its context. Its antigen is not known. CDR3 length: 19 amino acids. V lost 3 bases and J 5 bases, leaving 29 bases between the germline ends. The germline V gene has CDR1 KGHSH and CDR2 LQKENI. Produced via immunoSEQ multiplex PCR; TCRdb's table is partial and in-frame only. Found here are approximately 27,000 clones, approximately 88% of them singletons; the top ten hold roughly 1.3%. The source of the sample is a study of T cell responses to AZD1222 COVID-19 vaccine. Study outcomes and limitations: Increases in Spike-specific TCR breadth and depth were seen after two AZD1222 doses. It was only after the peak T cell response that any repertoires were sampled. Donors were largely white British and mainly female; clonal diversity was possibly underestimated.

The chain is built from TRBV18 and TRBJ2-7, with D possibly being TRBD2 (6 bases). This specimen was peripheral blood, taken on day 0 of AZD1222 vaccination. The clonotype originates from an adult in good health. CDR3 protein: CASSPLAIRGTQAVDEQYF. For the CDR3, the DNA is TGTGCCAGCTCACCCCTCGCTATTCGCGGGACGCAGGCCGTCGACGAGCAGTACTTC.